This is a list of T cell receptor beta chains from one sample in a study of cytomegalovirus exposure and HLA in healthy donors. This table comes from immunoSEQ multiplex PCR, and its TCRdb copy is limited to in-frame clones, with some not included. The table records some 130,000 clones, 70% to 85% of them present only once. The sample taken for sequencing was PBMCs. The receptors shown here come from a man aged 30 to 39 in good health and CMV-seropositive. CDR3s include the opening cysteine and the closing phenylalanine or tryptophan.

V gene	J gene	CDR3 protein
TRBV6-5	TRBJ2-7	CASSSLAGSYEQYF
TRBV7-2	TRBJ1-2	CASSLGTGVGGYTF
TRBV2	TRBJ2-3	CASSRSLAGASDTQYF
TRBV5-6	TRBJ2-1	CASSRGGVAGVPNEQFF
TRBV5-1	TRBJ2-7	CASSPTSGSSYEQYF
TRBV25-1	TRBJ2-1	CASSSQAGANYNEQFF
TRBV7-8	TRBJ2-7	CASSSRQGQDEQYF
TRBV10-2	TRBJ1-2	CATFPGQGAGGYTF
TRBV9	TRBJ2-2	CASSVRVDRANTGELFF
TRBV29-1	TRBJ2-3	CSVERTSGRVNGNTQYF
TRBV19	TRBJ2-3	CASSLAGGPGADTQYF
TRBV11-3	TRBJ2-1	CASSSGTSGSAPLF
TRBV5-1	TRBJ1-4	CASSLGRDPWEKLFF
TRBV7-6	TRBJ2-3	CASSSGQPTDTQYF
TRBV5-1	TRBJ2-7	CASSLSGTGSYEQYF
TRBV27	TRBJ1-1	CASSSLRQGAMNTEAFF
TRBV29-1	TRBJ1-2	CSVVGRGQSVYGYTF
TRBV29-1	TRBJ2-7	CSVERGAGGGYEQYF
TRBV27	TRBJ2-2	CASRLQGRNTGELFF
TRBV6-6	TRBJ1-5	CASRFDSGNQPQHF
TRBV5-4	TRBJ1-1	CASSSKTGDTEAFF
TRBV9	TRBJ2-1	CASSAGTGNYNEQFF